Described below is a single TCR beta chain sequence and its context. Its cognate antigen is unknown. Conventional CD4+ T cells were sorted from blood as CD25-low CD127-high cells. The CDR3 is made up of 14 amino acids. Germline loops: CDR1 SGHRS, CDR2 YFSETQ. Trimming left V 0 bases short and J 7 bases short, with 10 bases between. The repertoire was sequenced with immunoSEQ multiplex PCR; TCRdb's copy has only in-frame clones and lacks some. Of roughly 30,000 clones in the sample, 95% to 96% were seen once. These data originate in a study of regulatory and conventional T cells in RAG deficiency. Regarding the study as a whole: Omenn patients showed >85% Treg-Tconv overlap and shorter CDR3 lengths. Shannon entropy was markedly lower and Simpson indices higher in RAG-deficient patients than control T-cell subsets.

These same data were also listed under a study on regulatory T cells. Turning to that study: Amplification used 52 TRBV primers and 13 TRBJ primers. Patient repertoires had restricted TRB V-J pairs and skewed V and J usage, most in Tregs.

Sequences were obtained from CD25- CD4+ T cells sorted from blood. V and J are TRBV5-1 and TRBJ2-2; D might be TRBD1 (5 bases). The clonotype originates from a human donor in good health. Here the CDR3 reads CASSLGTDNGELFF. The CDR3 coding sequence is TGCGCCAGCAGCTTGGGGACGGACAACGGGGAGCTGTTTTTT.